This TCR beta chain was sequenced for a study of T-cell memory formation after mild COVID-19 (dated by TCRdb to the early 2020s). With respect to the entire study: TCR sequence clusters from the two donors were found to be largely donor specific. Two young, previously healthy adult volunteers made up the cohort, one male and one female. T-cell clones expanding and contracting after mild COVID-19 in a couple of donors were tracked by longitudinal TCRalpha and TCRbeta repertoire sequencing. The paper as a whole reports these results and caveats: Some responding clones were detected in pre-infection memory, suggesting pre-existing cross-reactive memory T cells joined the SARS-CoV-2 response. SARS-CoV-2 specificity of the second-wave clones peaking on day 37 was not confirmed. The study included only a couple of mild cases, and larger cohorts that include severe cases with pre-infection samples were judged to be necessary. Contracting CD4+ clones turned up mainly in the CM and EM memory subsets, whereas EMRA was where CD8+ clones were enriched. Balanced CD4/CD8 phenotypes were observed for clones contracting from day 15 to 85, whereas a bias towards CD4+ was observed for a second wave of clones expanding from day 15 to 37.

Ficoll-Paque density gradient centrifugation was used to isolate PBMCs. A few counts support this clonotype. The target of this receptor is not known. No much larger clone exists at a distance of one base, and base qualities are not known. Instrument used: Illumina NovaSeq 6000. TCRalpha and TCRbeta cDNA libraries were constructed by 5'RACE with constant-segment primers, with sample barcodes and unique molecular identifiers being introduced. RNA was extracted from every sample with Trizol reagent. Amplification of the libraries took two PCR steps, and the second step added a second sample barcode plus Illumina TruSeq adapters. Sequencing of libraries was performed on an Illumina NovaSeq with 2 x 150 bp paired-end reads. Per the authors' processing: Reads were demultiplexed and collapsed into UMI-guided consensus sequences with migec v1.2.7. Using mixcr v2.1.11, UMI consensuses were aligned to TRA and TRB V and J templates and then assembled into clonotypes. A clonotype was counted as expanded or contracted only when both edgeR and NoisET called the clonotype significant, with the noise models trained on biological replicates. For edgeR calls, a false discovery rate-adjusted p below 0.01 and a log2 fold-change threshold of 1 were applied. PCA with hierarchical clustering of max-normalized trajectories of the 1000 most abundant clonotypes was used as exploratory dynamics analysis. Separately sequenced CD4+ and CD8+ repertoires were used to assign the CD4 or CD8 phenotype of responding clones. TCRdb itself trimmed the public reads at Q25 with fastp, ran MiXCR and retained productive beta chains. Entries are consolidated by CDR3 protein sequence, retaining the most common genes and DNA. None of the V and J calls come from the authors' own analysis; TCRdb made them. The sample has some 62,000 distinct CDR3 sequences on record, around 10% of them singletons. Around 1.1% of the sample is held by the ten biggest clonotypes.

Sequenced sample: PBMCs or a T cell subset sorted from them (not recorded which). This sequence originates from a man younger than 35 who had mild COVID-19 (a few samples of this study predate the infection). The sample titles of this study are shuffled in the database, so cell type and time point are left out; the donor was told from shared clones.

The CDR3 loop reads CSARRGAGDTQYF. The DNA sequence is given as TGCAGTGCTCGGCGGGGGGCCGGGGATACGCAGTATTTT. The chain is encoded by TRBV20-1 joined to TRBJ2-3, with 8 junctional bases fitting TRBD2. The germline V gene (reference sequence) supplies CDR1 DFQATT and CDR2 SNEGSKA. Germline trimming amounts to 5 bases on V and 6 bases on J, with 7 as the count of junction bases outside the gene matches. The CDR3 goes from the cysteine to the phenylalanine over 13 residues. Of all the DNA, just the CDR3 is kept, 39 bases in frame from base 1.